These 22 T cell receptor beta chains were sequenced from one sample in a study of siplizumab effects on memory and regulatory T cells. The protocol was immunoSEQ multiplex PCR, while the TCRdb copy is restricted to in-frame clones and leaves out a portion. The sample lists about 100,000 clones, 80% to 95% occurring once. The sequencing input was CD4+ T cells sorted from blood. All receptors derive from a human donor in good health. Some clones in this sample may be carry-over from other donors' samples.

The chain is built from TRBV19 and TRBJ1-5; TRBD1 agrees at 7 bases. Germline loops: CDR1 LNHDA, CDR2 SQIVND (reference sequence). CDR3 length: 16 amino acids. Germline trimming cut 6 bases from V and 3 bases from J; bases unmatched to any gene: 11. CDR3 coding DNA: TGTGCCAGTAGCTCCGGAGGGGGACAGCTCAATCAGCCCCAGCATTTT. This codes for CASSSGGGQLNQPQHF.

The V gene is TRBV19, the J gene TRBJ2-7, with D tentatively TRBD2 (6 bases). Trimming took off 3 bases at V and 1 base at J, with 13 bases between the two ends. CDR3 length: 15 amino acids. Germline CDR1 is LNHDA and CDR2 is SQIVND (reference sequence). CDR3 in amino acids: CASSIEGGPSYEQYF. CDR3 coding DNA: TGTGCCAGTAGTATCGAGGGAGGTCCTTCCTACGAGCAGTACTTC.

CDR3 bases: TGTGCCGGATCCTTATACAGGGAAGAGACCCAGTACTTC. Protein sequence: CAGSLYREETQYF. The V and J genes are TRBV2 and TRBJ2-5; perhaps TRBD1 as D (6 bases). CDR3 length: 13 amino acids. V gave up 11 bases and J gave up 3 bases, with 16 bases separating them. The germline gives CDR1 SNHLY, CDR2 FYNNEI.

This clone appeared a single time. J is TRBJ1-1 and V is TRBV4-2; no clear D. The CDR3 is 14 amino acids. Per germline, CDR1 LGHNA and CDR2 YNFKEQ. Trimming shortened V by 0 bases and J by 3 bases, and 8 bases separated the two germline ends. The CDR3 coding sequence is TGTGCCAGCAGCCAAGATTTGGGAGACACTGAAGCTTTCTTT. It is translated as CASSQDLGDTEAFF.

This rearrangement joins TRBV2 to TRBJ1-2, with 10 nucleotides matching TRBD1. The CDR3 is 16 amino acids. V dropped 6 bases and J dropped 5; count of bases not matched to a gene: 12. CDR1 SNHLY and CDR2 FYNNEI come from the germline V gene. This chain's CDR3 is CASRSFPGQGWYGYTF. CDR3 nucleotide sequence: TGTGCCAGCAGATCCTTCCCGGGACAGGGGTGGTATGGCTACACCTTC. The full variable domain, with the rest looked up from reference TRBV2 and TRBJ1-2, is EPEVTQTPSHQVTQMGQEVILRCVPISNHLYFYWYRQILGQKVEFLVSFYNNEISEKSEIFDDQFSVERPDGSNFTLKIRSTKLEDSAMYFCASRSFPGQGWYGYTFGSGTRLTVV.

The V call is TRBV7-8, the J call TRBJ2-3, with TRBD2 identical over 11 bases. CDR1 and CDR2 from the germline V gene are SGHVS and FQNEAQ. V trimming: 5 bases; J trimming: 2 bases; junction bases outside the gene matches: 6. The CDR3 runs to 16 residues. Here the CDR3 DNA reads TGTGCCAGCAGCGGGCTAGCGGGAGGTCTCACAGATACGCAGTATTTT. Translating it yields CASSGLAGGLTDTQYF.

The chain uses TRBV7-9 and TRBJ2-5; D not certain. Germline assignment: CDR1 SEHNR and CDR2 FQNEAQ (reference sequence). V dropped 5 bases and J dropped 1 base, with 11 bases sitting between them. CDR3 length: 14 amino acids. CDR3 in amino acids: CASSHRGFQETQYF. The CDR3 DNA reads as TGTGCCAGCAGCCACCGTGGGTTCCAAGAGACCCAGTACTTC.

The rearrangement uses TRBV28 and TRBJ2-1; D unclear. The V gene lost 6 bases and the J gene lost 5 bases, with 5 bases spanning the gap. The CDR3 length is 11 residues. Germline values: CDR1 MDHEN, CDR2 SYDVKM. The CDR3 region is CASSYDNEQFF. CDR3 in DNA: TGTGCCAGCAGCTATGACAATGAGCAGTTCTTC.

This clone has only one observation. The rearrangement joins TRBV6-4 to TRBJ1-2; 10 bases fit TRBD1. CDR3 size: 14 residues. With 5 bases clipped from V and 5 bases from J, the junction kept 5 bases outside the gene matches. Germline loops: CDR1 MRHNA, CDR2 SNTAGT. The CDR3 DNA is TGTGCCAGCAGTCGGGACAGGGGAACTTATGGCTACACCTTC. Translating gives CASSRDRGTYGYTF.

On this clone: The same CDR3 is also encoded by other DNA sequences in this sample. V and J are TRBV7-9 and TRBJ2-3; D possibly corresponds to TRBD1 (5 bases). V was clipped by 1 base and J by 1 base, with 6 bases between them. There are 14 residues in the CDR3. The germline V gene has CDR1 SEHNR and CDR2 FQNEAQ (reference sequence). Here the CDR3 DNA reads TGTGCCAGCAGCTTAGTAGGGGGCACAGATACGCAGTATTTT. Amino acid sequence: CASSLVGGTDTQYF.

The chain recombines TRBV5-1 with TRBJ2-3, with TRBD1 matching over 7 bases. The CDR3 runs 16 residues. V dropped 4 bases and J dropped 2; count of bases not matched to a gene: 10. CDR1 SGHRS and CDR2 YFSETQ come from the germline V gene. The CDR3 protein is CASSALPGQTTDTQYF. In DNA, the CDR3 is TGCGCCAGCAGCGCTCTTCCGGGACAGACCACAGATACGCAGTATTTT.

The V call is TRBV7-8, the J call TRBJ2-1; D is perhaps TRBD2 (5 bases). This CDR3 is built from 17 residues. V was cut by 2 bases and J by 2 bases, with 16 bases left in between. Germline CDR1 is SGHVS and CDR2 is FQNEAQ. The CDR3 region is CASSLSFGLQTYNEQFF. Here the CDR3 DNA reads TGTGCCAGCAGCTTATCCTTCGGACTCCAAACCTACAATGAGCAGTTCTTC.

This clone has a handful of counts. The chain carries TRBV2 and TRBJ2-7; D ambiguous. Germline V gives CDR1 SNHLY, CDR2 FYNNEI. This CDR3 has 12 amino acids. The V gene lost 8 bases and the J gene lost 2 bases, with 10 bases spanning the gap. The CDR3 coding sequence is TGTGCCAGCGGAAAGATAACCTACGAGCAGTACTTC. It codes for CASGKITYEQYF.

The genes are TRBV6-6 and TRBJ2-5; TRBD1 matches 9 bases. The DNA matches TRBJ2-7 better at its end, which makes the J call doubtful. The CDR3 is made up of 15 amino acids. The germline V gene has CDR1 MNHNY and CDR2 SVGAGI (reference sequence). The DNA for the CDR3 is TGTGCCAGCAGCATGACCGGGACAGGGCTGTCCGAGCAGTACTTC. Its protein product is CASSMTGTGLSEQYF.

The V call is TRBV7-9, the J call TRBJ1-1, with D perhaps matching TRBD1 (5 bases). Germline CDR1 reads SEHNR; CDR2 reads FQNEAQ (reference sequence). The CDR3 loop spans 15 amino acids. The V end lost 5 bases, the J end lost 1 base, and 14 bases lay between the germline ends. CDR3: CASSAAGVWNTEAFF. The CDR3 DNA reads TGTGCCAGCAGCGCCGCGGGGGTCTGGAACACTGAAGCTTTCTTT.

This sequence joins TRBV18 and TRBJ2-7; D call uncertain. Germline values: CDR1 KGHSH, CDR2 LQKENI. The CDR3 is 13 amino acids. V shed 3 bases and J shed 6 bases, with 12 bases lying between them. This CDR3 reads CASSPKSRTEQYF. The CDR3 DNA reads as TGTGCCAGCTCACCCAAGTCCAGGACCGAGCAGTACTTC.

This clone has a single count. The chain is built from TRBV27 and TRBJ1-1; possible D gene TRBD1, 5 bases. Germline values: CDR1 MNHEY, CDR2 SMNVEV (reference sequence). Trimming left V 3 bases short and J 1 base short, with 12 bases between. The CDR3 spans 15 residues. The DNA for the CDR3 is TGTGCCAGCAGTTTGTTTGGGACGGGGAACACTGAAGCTTTCTTT. Translating it yields CASSLFGTGNTEAFF.

The gene calls are TRBV7-9 and TRBJ2-5; D perhaps matches TRBD2 (5 bases). Germline CDR1 SEHNR, CDR2 FQNEAQ (reference sequence). With 1 base removed from V and 5 bases from J, the gap between germline ends came to 8 bases. This CDR3 spans 13 amino acids. The CDR3, as DNA: TGTGCCAGCAGCTTAGATTCGGGGGAGACCCAGTACTTC. Translation gives CASSLDSGETQYF.

This sequence joins TRBV2 and TRBJ2-1, with a weak D call TRBD1 (5 bases). The CDR3 is 13 amino acids. Trimming left V 8 bases short and J 6 bases short, with 14 bases between. In germline, CDR1 is SNHLY, CDR2 FYNNEI. The CDR3 loop reads CASYPSGFNEQFF. DNA for the CDR3: TGTGCCAGCTATCCTTCAGGGTTCAATGAGCAGTTCTTC.

The rearrangement links TRBV19 to TRBJ2-2; D uncertain. Per the germline V gene, CDR1 is LNHDA and CDR2 is SQIVND (reference sequence). V shed 5 bases and J shed 3 bases, with 10 bases lying between them. This CDR3 spans 14 amino acids. CDR3 nucleotides: TGTGCCAGTAGTCCGGAAGTCGACACCGGGGAGCTGTTTTTT. It is translated as CASSPEVDTGELFF.

V gene TRBV6-1 combines with J gene TRBJ2-5; D is perhaps TRBD1 (6 bases). This CDR3 is built from 14 residues. Trimming stripped 4 bases from V and 1 base from J, with 10 bases between. Germline V lookup: CDR1 MNHNS, CDR2 SASEGT. The CDR3 reads CASSGNRVQETQYF. The CDR3 DNA reads as TGTGCCAGCAGTGGTAACAGGGTCCAAGAGACCCAGTACTTC.

CDR3 loop: CASSFGSSRTQYF. The CDR3, as DNA: TGTGCCAGCAGCTTCGGAAGTTCGCGTACGCAGTATTTT. J is TRBJ2-3 and V is TRBV7-6; no firm D call. The CDR3 loop spans 13 amino acids. Germline CDR1 SGHVS, CDR2 FNYEAQ. Between the trimmed V and J ends, which lost 3 bases and 8 bases, there was a span of 12 bases.